The present TCR beta chain was sequenced within a study of CD4 T cells in relation to SARS-CoV-2 and coronaviruses. Study-wide background: ViraFEST: approximately 10-day antigen culture of PBMCs, then TCR beta CDR3 sequencing. The restricting HLA molecule for shared crossreactive spike epitopes was mapped. Study-wide results and caveats: Crossreactivity was assessed only for spike protein, not other viral proteins.

As regards this clone: Its antigen remains unknown.

Germline CDR1 and CDR2: LGHNA and YNFKEQ. CDR3 size: 14 residues. The ends were cut back, 1 base at V and 6 bases at J, with 11 bases in the middle. The unexposed donors gave CD4+ T cells in about 2011-2019, prior to COVID-19. CD4+ T cells were isolated from the cells after roughly 11 days of culture. Testing used SARS-CoV-2 S/N and four cold-coronavirus spikes on unexposed-donor CD4+ T cells, cells permitting. TCRdb keeps only in-frame clones here, not all; method: immunoSEQ multiplex PCR. Of 25,000 to 30,000 clones listed, less than 85% are singletons. The origin of this receptor is a human donor in good health. The J gene is TRBJ2-3, the V gene TRBV4-2; D may be TRBD2 (6 bases). The specimen was CD4+ T cells from PBMCs, cultured in vitro. In DNA, the CDR3 is TGTGCCAGCAGCCAAGGCGGGGCGGGGGATACGCAGTATTTT. Translation gives CASSQGGAGDTQYF.